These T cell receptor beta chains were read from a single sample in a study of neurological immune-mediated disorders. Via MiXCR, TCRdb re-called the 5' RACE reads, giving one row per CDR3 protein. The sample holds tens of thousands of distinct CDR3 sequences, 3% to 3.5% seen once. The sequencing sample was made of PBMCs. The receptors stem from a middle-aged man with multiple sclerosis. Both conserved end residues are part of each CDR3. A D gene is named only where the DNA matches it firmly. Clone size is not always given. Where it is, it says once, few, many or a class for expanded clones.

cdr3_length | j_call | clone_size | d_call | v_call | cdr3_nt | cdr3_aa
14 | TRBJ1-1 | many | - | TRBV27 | TGTGCCAGCAGTTACAGGGACCGGGACACTGAAGCTTTCTTT | CASSYRDRDTEAFF
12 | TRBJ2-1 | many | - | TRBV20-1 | TGCAGTGTCCGGGGTCTTTTCAATGAGCAGTTCTTC | CSVRGLFNEQFF
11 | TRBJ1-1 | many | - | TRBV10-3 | TGTGCCATCAGTGACAGGGACGAAGCTTTCTTT | CAISDRDEAFF
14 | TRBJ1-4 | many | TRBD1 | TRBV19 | TGTGCCAGTAGTAAGGGACAGGGGAATGAAAAACTGTTTTTT | CASSKGQGNEKLFF
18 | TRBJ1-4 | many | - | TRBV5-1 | TGCGCCAGCAGCTCGTCGGCGAAGGGACCTGCAACTAATGAAAAACTGTTTTTT | CASSSSAKGPATNEKLFF
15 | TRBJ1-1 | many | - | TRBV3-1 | TGTGCCAGCAGCCAAGGGGGAGGGCAGGGCACTGAAGCTTTCTTT | CASSQGGGQGTEAFF
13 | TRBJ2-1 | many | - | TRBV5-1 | TGCGCCAGCAGCTTGGAGGTGACTAGTAAGCAGTTCTTC | CASSLEVTSKQFF
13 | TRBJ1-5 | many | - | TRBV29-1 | TGCAGCGTTGGGGCGGGGGGCAATCAGCCCCAGCATTTT | CSVGAGGNQPQHF
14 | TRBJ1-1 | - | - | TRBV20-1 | TGCAGTGCTAATAGACGGATCATGAACACTGAAGCTTTCTTT | CSANRRIMNTEAFF
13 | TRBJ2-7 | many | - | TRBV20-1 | TGCAGTGGGGGGCCAACAGGATCCTACGAGCAGTACTTC | CSGGPTGSYEQYF
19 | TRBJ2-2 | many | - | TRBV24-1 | TGTGCCACCAGTGATCCCTACTACGTCGACAGTTCGAACACCGGGGAGCTGTTTTTT | CATSDPYYVDSSNTGELFF
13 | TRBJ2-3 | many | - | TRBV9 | TGTGCCAGCAGCCAGGGCCACACAGATACGCAGTATTTT | CASSQGHTDTQYF
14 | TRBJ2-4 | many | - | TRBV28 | TGTGCCAGCAGTTCCTCCAGGGGGGGAGACATTCAGTACTTC | CASSSSRGGDIQYF